This T cell receptor (beta chain) appears in the sequencing data of a study of post-analysis software for immune sequencing data. Study-wide points: Included in a set of about five TRBV segments more frequent in patients than controls were TRBV5-6, TRBV5-1 and TRBV20-1.

Unique molecular identifiers tagged the TCR beta cDNA libraries. Using its own MiXCR run on the PCR reads, TCRdb lists one record per CDR3 protein. The data show hundreds of thousands of distinct CDR3 sequences, about 27% seen once. With regard to this clonotype: The antigen is not known.

CDR1 is SQVTM and CDR2 is ANQGSEA in the germline V gene. The V and J ends lost 7 bases and 3 bases respectively, with 15 bases between them. The CDR3 is 13 residues long. Sequencing was performed on blood. This TCR was recovered from a girl aged 10 to 17 with multiple sclerosis. V usage is TRBV29-1 and J usage is TRBJ1-2; D is possibly TRBD1 (5 bases). The CDR3 loop is CSAALQDYYGYTF. CDR3 nucleotide sequence: TGCAGCGCCGCCCTACAGGATTACTATGGCTACACCTTC.